Below are 19 T cell receptor beta chains sequenced from a single sample in a study of OX40 agonist ivuxolimab in advanced cancers. The table came from immunoSEQ multiplex PCR; TCRdb's copy has only in-frame clones and leaves some out. The top ten hold over 1.5% of the sample, which has roughly 71,000 clones, roughly four fifths seen once. The source material was CD4+ or CD8+ T cells sorted from blood, sampled in a trial of the OX40 agonist ivuxolimab. These receptors were collected from an adult with an advanced solid tumor such as melanoma, head and neck, liver or kidney cancer.

This sequence joins TRBV19 and TRBJ1-4, with 8 bases lining up with TRBD1. With 2 bases clipped from V and 8 bases from J, the junction kept 7 bases outside the gene matches. Germline values: CDR1 LNHDA, CDR2 SQIVND (reference sequence). The CDR3 is made up of 15 amino acids. CDR3 amino acids: CASSINQGAGEKLFF. CDR3 coding DNA: TGTGCCAGTAGTATAAATCAGGGGGCCGGGGAAAAACTGTTTTTT.

In its sample, this clone was seen once. The chain combines TRBV15 with TRBJ1-5, with D unresolved. CDR1 is LNHNV, CDR2 YYDKDF, per germline (reference sequence). This CDR3 contains 15 residues. V lost 0 bases and J lost 1, with 7 bases in between. CDR3 bases: TGTGCCACCAGCAGAGAGAGCAGCAGCAATCAGCCCCAGCATTTT. Translating gives CATSRESSSNQPQHF.

The chain carries TRBV10-2 and TRBJ2-3; D uncertain. This CDR3 region has 16 residues. The V gene lost 2 bases and the J gene lost 0 bases, with 12 bases spanning the gap. Germline CDR1 is WSHSY and CDR2 is SAAADI. This CDR3 reads CASSEIAVISTDTQYF. CDR3 in DNA: TGCGCCAGCAGTGAGATAGCCGTCATTAGCACAGATACGCAGTATTTT.

The CDR3 sequence: CAWSGTAMNTEAFF. The DNA for the CDR3 is TGTGCCTGGAGTGGGACAGCCATGAACACTGAAGCTTTCTTT. The V gene is TRBV30, the J gene TRBJ1-1, with D perhaps TRBD1 (6 bases). The CDR3 spans 14 residues. V was pared by 1 base and J by 0 bases, with 9 bases between. Per the germline V gene, CDR1 is GTSNPN and CDR2 is SVGIG (reference sequence). The variable domain in full, completed from reference TRBV30 and TRBJ1-1, reads SQTIHQWPATLVQPVGSPLSLECTVEGTSNPNLYWYRQAAGRGLQLLFYSVGIGQISSEVPQNLSASRPQDRQFILSSKKLLLSDSGFYLCAWSGTAMNTEAFFGQGTRLTVV.

The rearrangement joins TRBV6-1 to TRBJ1-1, with a tentative D call TRBD1 (5 bases). The CDR3 sequence is 14 residues long. Germline CDR1 and CDR2: MNHNS and SASEGT. The V and J ends lost 6 bases and 8 bases respectively, with 19 bases between them. The CDR3 reads CASRAPTERIEAFF. The CDR3 nucleotides are TGTGCCAGCAGGGCTCCGACAGAGCGAATCGAAGCTTTCTTT.

In its sample, this clone was seen a few times. The chain is built from TRBV30 and TRBJ1-5; no clear D. V lost 1 base and J 7 bases, leaving 11 bases between the germline ends. The CDR3 totals 13 residues. Germline V gives CDR1 GTSNPN, CDR2 SVGIG (reference sequence). CDR3 residues: CAWSAWGEQPQHF. CDR3 sequence (DNA): TGTGCCTGGAGTGCGTGGGGTGAACAGCCCCAGCATTTT.

The chain couples TRBV5-1 to TRBJ2-3; TRBD2 agrees at 12 bases. The CDR3 has 19 amino acids. Per germline, CDR1 SGHRS and CDR2 YFSETQ. V trimming: 0 bases; J trimming: 5 bases; junction bases outside the gene matches: 13. The CDR3 region is CASSLGYFLAGGPEDTQYF. The CDR3 nucleotides are TGCGCCAGCAGCTTGGGATACTTTCTAGCGGGGGGGCCAGAAGATACGCAGTATTTT.

The gene calls are TRBV5-6 and TRBJ2-1; no clear D gene. The CDR3 has 11 residues. V lost 5 bases and J lost 4, with 4 bases in between. Per the germline V gene, CDR1 is SGHDT and CDR2 is YYEEEE. CDR3 loop: CASSQYNEQFF. DNA for the CDR3: TGTGCCAGCAGTCAGTACAATGAGCAGTTCTTC.

The genes are TRBV7-8 and TRBJ1-6; no reliable D call. The CDR3 is 15 residues long. Germline values: CDR1 SGHVS, CDR2 FQNEAQ. V was trimmed by 2 bases and J by 3 bases, leaving 8 bases between them. CDR3 nucleotides: TGTGCCAGCAGCTTAAGCAAACTCTATAATTCACCCCTCCACTTT. Its protein product is CASSLSKLYNSPLHF. The full variable domain, with the rest looked up from reference TRBV7-8 and TRBJ1-6, is GAGVSQSPRYKVAKRGQDVALRCDPISGHVSLFWYQQALGQGPEFLTYFQNEAQLDKSGLPSDRFFAERPEGSVSTLKIQRTQQEDSAVYLCASSLSKLYNSPLHFGNGTRLTVT.

The CDR3 protein is CASSTGTTLAKNIQYF. DNA of the CDR3: TGTGCCAGCAGTACTGGGACTACCCTAGCCAAAAACATTCAGTACTTC. The gene calls are TRBV2 and TRBJ2-4, with 7 bases fitting TRBD2. CDR1 and CDR2 from the germline V gene are SNHLY and FYNNEI. V shed 5 bases, J shed 0 bases, and the junction held 7 bases outside the gene matches. CDR3 size: 16 residues.

CDR3 region: CASSEAGRGRANEKLFF. The CDR3 DNA is TGTGCCAGCAGTGAAGCGGGTAGGGGACGGGCTAATGAAAAACTGTTTTTT. This chain uses TRBV6-1 with TRBJ1-4, with a tentative D call TRBD1 (5 bases). CDR3 size: 17 residues. V was clipped by 0 bases and J by 3 bases, with 14 bases between them. Germline assignment: CDR1 MNHNS and CDR2 SASEGT.

The chain has TRBV6-1 and TRBJ2-4; either TRBD1 or TRBD2 may fit D (5 bases each). There are 19 residues in the CDR3. CDR1 is MNHNS and CDR2 is SASEGT in the germline V gene. With 2 bases removed from V and 1 base from J, the gap between germline ends came to 21 bases. CDR3 sequence (DNA): TGTGCCAGCAGTGAATGGGTGAGGGGAGCAGGTACTGCCAAAAACATTCAGTACTTC. Protein product: CASSEWVRGAGTAKNIQYF.

The chain recombines TRBV5-1 with TRBJ2-7, with 9 positions matching TRBD1. V lost 0 bases to trimming and J lost 5 bases; unmatched junction nucleotides: 21. The CDR3 sequence is 20 residues long. Germline V gives CDR1 SGHRS, CDR2 YFSETQ. In DNA, the CDR3 is TGCGCCAGCAGCTTGGTACTCGGGAGAAATAACCGGGACAGGGCCCACGAGCAGTACTTC. Protein sequence: CASSLVLGRNNRDRAHEQYF.

This chain links TRBV30 with TRBJ1-6, with D tentatively TRBD1 (5 bases). The V end was cut by 5 bases, the J end by 8 bases, with 13 bases between. The CDR3 totals 13 residues. CDR1 and CDR2 (germline): GTSNPN, SVGIG (reference sequence). The CDR3 region is CAWAGTGDSPLHF. CDR3 sequence (DNA): TGTGCCTGGGCCGGGACGGGAGATTCACCCCTCCACTTT.

The chain carries TRBV6-1 and TRBJ2-1; the D is unclear. This CDR3 is 16 amino acids long. V lost 0 bases, J lost 9 bases, and 18 bases lay in between. The germline V gene has CDR1 MNHNS and CDR2 SASEGT. The CDR3 DNA reads TGTGCCAGCAGTGAAGCTTGGCTACCTAAGATAGGTGAGCAGTTCTTC. It translates to CASSEAWLPKIGEQFF.

The chain is built from TRBV5-8 and TRBJ2-6; D is possibly TRBD1 or TRBD2 (5 bases each). Trimming cost V 2 bases and J 3 bases, with 12 bases left between them. The CDR3 is 16 residues long. Per germline, CDR1 SGHTS and CDR2 YDEGEE. The CDR3: CASSLGVGVGANVLTF. For the CDR3, the DNA is TGTGCCAGCAGCTTAGGCGTGGGGGTTGGGGCCAACGTCCTGACTTTC.

This clone appeared a few times. The rearrangement joins TRBV2 to TRBJ2-1; a possible D gene is TRBD2 (5 bases). V was clipped by 6 bases and J by 9 bases, with 24 bases between them. The CDR3 consists of 16 residues. The germline V gene encodes CDR1 SNHLY and CDR2 FYNNEI. The CDR3 region has the DNA TGTGCCAGCAGGCGGGCGGAAGCGGTCGGGCGAGGTGAGCAGTTCTTC. It translates to CASRRAEAVGRGEQFF.

V usage is TRBV27 and J usage is TRBJ2-3; D unresolved. CDR3 size: 16 residues. Trimming left V 6 bases short and J 0 bases short, with 16 bases between. The germline V gene encodes CDR1 MNHEY and CDR2 SMNVEV (reference sequence). CDR3 amino acids: CASSPYPAESTDTQYF. CDR3 bases: TGTGCCAGCAGCCCTTACCCGGCGGAAAGCACAGATACGCAGTATTTT.

This chain connects TRBV6-1 to TRBJ1-2; 9 nucleotides align to TRBD1. Germline V lookup: CDR1 MNHNS, CDR2 SASEGT. This CDR3 has 14 amino acids. Losses at the gene ends were 6 bases for V and 6 bases for J; bases not matched to a gene: 8. The CDR3: CASRKTGTGHGYTF. The DNA of the CDR3 is TGTGCCAGCAGAAAAACCGGGACAGGGCATGGCTACACCTTC.